This T cell receptor beta chain came from a study of blood T cell repertoires in COVID-19. Study-wide context: Acute-phase and convalescent COVID-19 samples originated in the United States, Italy and Spain. The cDNA or gDNA used as material had been derived from T cells, B-cell-depleted T cells, or PBMCs.

From germline, CDR1 is SQVTM and CDR2 ANQGSEA. This CDR3 is 13 amino acids long. V shed 4 bases and J 5 bases; nucleotides not matched to a gene: 4. Per the original methods: Estimates of nucleated cell counts were drawn from the amplification of reference gene primers. Assay: immunoSEQ multiplex PCR; the TCRdb copy retains only in-frame clones and omits some. That table gives V, J and clone size, and the DNA gave D and trimming. Here the sample spans about 220,000 clones, 75% to 85% being singletons. The source material was peripheral blood. V and J are TRBV29-1 and TRBJ1-2, with 10 bases aligning to TRBD1. This sequence was found in a man in his fifties or sixties with active or convalescent COVID-19. The CDR3 DNA reads TGCAGCGTTGGGGACAGGGGTCGGTATGGCTACACCTTC. As protein: CSVGDRGRYGYTF.